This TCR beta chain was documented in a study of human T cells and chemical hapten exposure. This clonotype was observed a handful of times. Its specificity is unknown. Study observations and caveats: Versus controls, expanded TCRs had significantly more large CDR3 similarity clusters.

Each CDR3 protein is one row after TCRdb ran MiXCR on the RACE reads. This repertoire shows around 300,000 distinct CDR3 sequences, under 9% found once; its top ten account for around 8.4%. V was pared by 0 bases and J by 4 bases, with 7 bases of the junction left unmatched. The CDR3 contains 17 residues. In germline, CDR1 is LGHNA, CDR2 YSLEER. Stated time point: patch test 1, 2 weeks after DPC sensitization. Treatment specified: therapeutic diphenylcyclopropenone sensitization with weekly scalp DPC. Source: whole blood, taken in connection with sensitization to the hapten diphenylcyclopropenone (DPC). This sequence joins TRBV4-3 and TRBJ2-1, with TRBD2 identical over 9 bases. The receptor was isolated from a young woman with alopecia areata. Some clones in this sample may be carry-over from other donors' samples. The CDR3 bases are TGCGCCAGCAGCCAAGATCCAGCGGGGGGCCATTACAATGAGCAGTTCTTC. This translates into CASSQDPAGGHYNEQFF.